Following are 28 T cell receptor beta chains from one sample sequenced in a study of technical replicates of blood from a few donors. Only in-frame clones appear in the TCRdb table, and some are missing; sequencing was by immunoSEQ multiplex PCR. The sample comprises 85,000 to 100,000 clones, 85% to 95% of which are singletons, and approximately 0.25% rests with the top ten. Sequenced: T cells isolated from PBMCs. These receptors all come from a human donor in good health.

The chain links TRBV7-9 to TRBJ2-7; weak D call: TRBD2 (6 bases). V gave up 4 bases and J gave up 7 bases, with 11 bases separating them. Germline CDR1 is SEHNR and CDR2 is FQNEAQ (reference sequence). The CDR3 has 12 residues. The CDR3 nucleotides are TGTGCCAGCAGCTCGGGAGATCGGGAGCAGTACTTC. This sequence encodes CASSSGDREQYF.

This clone was picked up one time. This sequence joins TRBV7-9 and TRBJ2-1; TRBD2 agrees at 9 bases. This CDR3 is 17 amino acids long. CDR1 is SEHNR and CDR2 is FQNEAQ in the germline V gene (reference sequence). V lost 5 bases to trimming and J lost 5 bases; unmatched junction nucleotides: 13. The chain's CDR3 is CASSLRHMAGGDNEQFF. The CDR3 nucleotides read TGTGCCAGCAGCCTACGTCATATGGCGGGGGGGGACAATGAGCAGTTCTTC.

V is TRBV5-1 and J is TRBJ2-7; 14 nucleotides agree with TRBD2. V gave up 4 bases and J gave up 0 bases; unmatched junction bases: 6. Germline V gene sequence: CDR1 SGHRS, CDR2 YFSETQ. There are 17 residues in the CDR3. CDR3 amino acids: CASSTGLAGGRSYEQYF. CDR3 bases: TGCGCCAGCAGCACCGGACTAGCGGGGGGCCGCTCCTACGAGCAGTACTTC. The full variable domain, rest sourced from reference TRBV5-1 and TRBJ2-7, is KAGVTQTPRYLIKTRGQQVTLSCSPISGHRSVSWYQQTPGQGLQFLFEYFSETQRNKGNFPGRFSGRQFSNSRSEMNVSTLELGDSALYLCASSTGLAGGRSYEQYFGPGTRLTVT.

The rearrangement joins TRBV7-6 to TRBJ2-3; the D gene is possibly TRBD2 (5 bases). This CDR3 region has 16 residues. Germline CDR1 and CDR2: SGHVS and FNYEAQ. V dropped 2 bases and J dropped 2 bases, with 14 bases sitting between them. CDR3 in amino acids: CASSLRAAENTDTQYF. CDR3 nucleotides: TGTGCCAGCAGCTTAAGGGCAGCGGAAAACACAGATACGCAGTATTTT.

The V call is TRBV14, the J call TRBJ2-7; possibly TRBD2 for D (5 bases). Germline assignment: CDR1 SGHDN and CDR2 FVKESK. V dropped 1 base and J dropped 3 bases, with 7 bases sitting between them. CDR3 length: 13 residues. CDR3 DNA sequence: TGTGCCAGCAGCCAAGGTCGGGGCTACGAGCAGTACTTC. It codes for CASSQGRGYEQYF.

A remark on this clone: This sample includes further DNA sequences coding for the same CDR3. The chain is built from TRBV9 and TRBJ2-5, with 7 bases fitting TRBD2. Germline CDR1 reads SGDLS; CDR2 reads YYNGEE. This CDR3 comprises 14 residues. The J segment lost 1 base and the V segment lost 0 bases, leaving 0 bases of the junction unmatched. The CDR3 here is CASSVAGGQETQYF. The DNA of the CDR3 is TGTGCCAGCAGCGTAGCGGGGGGCCAAGAGACCCAGTACTTC.

This clone has just one count. The chain couples TRBV27 to TRBJ1-5; D gene ambiguous. Trimming removed 3 bases at V and 5 bases at J, with 8 bases between. The germline V gene encodes CDR1 MNHEY and CDR2 SMNVEV (reference sequence). The CDR3 has 13 amino acids. The CDR3 DNA sequence: TGTGCCAGCAGTTTCTATAGATATCAGCCCCAGCATTTT. Amino acid sequence: CASSFYRYQPQHF.

The rearrangement links TRBV7-9 to TRBJ2-1; a possible D gene is TRBD1 (6 bases). The V gene lost 6 bases and the J gene lost 10 bases, with 13 bases spanning the gap. Per the germline V gene, CDR1 is SEHNR and CDR2 is FQNEAQ (reference sequence). This CDR3 comprises 12 residues. CDR3 sequence (DNA): TGTGCCAGCAGGCAGGGGTCCGGGGAGCAGTTCTTC. This translates into CASRQGSGEQFF.

The chain combines TRBV19 with TRBJ2-5; 7 positions match TRBD1. Per the germline V gene, CDR1 is LNHDA and CDR2 is SQIVND (reference sequence). The CDR3 length is 15 residues. The V segment lost 3 bases and the J segment 5 bases; nucleotides outside the gene matches: 9. CDR3 residues: CASSMHRGERETQYF. The DNA for the CDR3 is TGTGCCAGTAGTATGCACAGGGGAGAGAGGGAGACCCAGTACTTC.

The rearrangement links TRBV27 to TRBJ1-4, with 11 bases fitting TRBD1. Germline CDR1 MNHEY, CDR2 SMNVEV (reference sequence). Losses at the gene ends were 8 bases for V and 5 bases for J; bases not matched to a gene: 4. The CDR3 loop spans 14 amino acids. The CDR3 sequence: CASGQGAANEKLFF. CDR3 DNA sequence: TGTGCCAGCGGACAGGGGGCCGCCAATGAAAAACTGTTTTTT. Full variable domain (remainder filled in from reference TRBV27 and TRBJ1-4): EAQVTQNPRYLITVTGKKLTVTCSQNMNHEYMSWYRQDPGLGLRQIYYSMNVEVTDKGDVPEGYKVSRKEKRNFPLILESPSPNQTSLYFCASGQGAANEKLFFGSGTQLSVL.

DNA for the CDR3: TGTGCCAGCAGTGTATACTCTGGGGCCAACGTCCTGACTTTC. Protein: CASSVYSGANVLTF. The V gene is TRBV6-1, the J gene TRBJ2-6; D gene unclear. V lost 4 bases to trimming and J lost 0 bases, with 4 bases between them. Germline assignment: CDR1 MNHNS and CDR2 SASEGT. The CDR3 length is 14 residues.

The chain employs TRBV12-5 and TRBJ1-5; D remains ambiguous. Trimming stripped 0 bases from V and 0 bases from J, with 18 bases between. Per the germline V gene, CDR1 is LGHNT and CDR2 is FRNRAP. The CDR3 consists of 19 residues. The DNA for the CDR3 is TGTGCTAGTGGTTTGGTAAGGGCAGGAGGCGGGAATAGCAATCAGCCCCAGCATTTT. Translated: CASGLVRAGGGNSNQPQHF.

The CDR3 sequence: CASSPLRQDFGNTIYF. In nucleotides, the CDR3 is TGTGCCAGCAGCCCTCTTCGACAGGACTTTGGAAACACCATATATTTT. The chain joins TRBV11-2 to TRBJ1-3, with TRBD1 as a possible D gene (6 bases). Deletions cut 5 bases from V and 3 bases from J, with 17 bases between. CDR3 length: 16 amino acids. Per germline, CDR1 SGHAT and CDR2 FQNNGV.

The chain joins TRBV6-5 to TRBJ1-3; D uncertain. CDR3 size: 16 residues. CDR1 is MNHEY and CDR2 is SVGAGI in the germline V gene. Trimming removed 0 bases at V and 0 bases at J, with 9 bases between. The CDR3: CASSYSLLSSGNTIYF. The CDR3 coding sequence is TGTGCCAGCAGTTACTCGCTCCTGAGCTCTGGAAACACCATATATTTT.

V is TRBV10-2 and J is TRBJ1-2, with a weak D call TRBD1 (5 bases). The CDR3 is 13 residues long. Trimming removed 8 bases at V and 2 bases at J, with 12 bases between. Germline lookup yields CDR1 WSHSY and CDR2 SAAADI. CDR3 in amino acids: CASGQGKNYGYTF. The CDR3 bases are TGCGCCAGCGGTCAGGGTAAAAACTATGGCTACACCTTC.

V is TRBV7-3 and J is TRBJ2-3; 11 bases match TRBD2. Germline-derived CDR1 and CDR2 are SGHTA and FQGTGA. With 8 bases clipped from V and 1 base from J, the junction kept 5 bases outside the gene matches. This CDR3 has 15 amino acids. The CDR3 DNA sequence: TGTGCCAGCTCGTTAGCGGGGGGGCGCACAGATACGCAGTATTTT. It yields the protein CASSLAGGRTDTQYF.

The chain couples TRBV6-4 to TRBJ2-1, with D tentatively TRBD2 (6 bases). Between the trimmed V and J ends, which lost 0 bases and 2 bases, there was a span of 11 bases. Germline V gene sequence: CDR1 MRHNA, CDR2 SNTAGT. The CDR3 is 16 residues long. CDR3 region: CASSDSGGKAYNEQFF. The CDR3 DNA reads as TGTGCCAGCAGTGACTCCGGGGGTAAGGCCTACAATGAGCAGTTCTTC.

The J gene is TRBJ2-5, the V gene TRBV4-1; 9 nucleotides agree with TRBD2. There are 16 residues in the CDR3. CDR1 MGHRA and CDR2 YSYEKL come from the germline V gene. V was pared by 3 bases and J by 1 base, with 6 bases of the junction left unmatched. CDR3 sequence: CASSHESGRLQETQYF. CDR3 in DNA: TGCGCCAGCAGCCACGAAAGCGGGAGGCTCCAAGAGACCCAGTACTTC.

The rearrangement links TRBV19 to TRBJ2-2; 8 bases fit TRBD1. The CDR3 is 15 amino acids. Germline V gene data show CDR1 as LNHDA and CDR2 as SQIVND (reference sequence). The trim removed 5 bases at V and 5 bases at J, leaving 7 bases unmatched. CDR3 sequence reads: CASSPRTGYTGELFF. DNA of the CDR3: TGTGCCAGTAGTCCACGGACAGGGTATACCGGGGAGCTGTTTTTT.

The V and J genes are TRBV29-1 and TRBJ2-3, with TRBD2 matching 9 bases. The CDR3 consists of 17 residues. The ends lost 0 bases at V and 2 bases at J; junction bases unmatched: 9. The V gene's germline CDR1 is SQVTM and CDR2 ANQGSEA. The CDR3 sequence: CSVEDRREGISTDTQYF. Here the CDR3 DNA reads TGCAGCGTTGAAGACCGGCGGGAGGGGATTTCCACAGATACGCAGTATTTT.

The J gene is TRBJ1-1, the V gene TRBV5-5; D gene unclear. This CDR3 is 13 amino acids long. CDR1 and CDR2 (germline): SGHKS, YYEKEE (reference sequence). V was cut by 0 bases and J by 3 bases, with 6 bases left in between. CDR3 loop: CASSLARYTEAFF. For the CDR3, the DNA is TGTGCCAGCAGCTTGGCACGGTACACTGAAGCTTTCTTT.

This chain joins TRBV21-1 and TRBJ1-6; no check of the table's D call, TRBD1, against the DNA was made. TRBV21-1 is a recognized pseudogene. This CDR3 spans 17 amino acids. The CDR3 loop reads CASSQNPDSEYNSPLHF. DNA of the CDR3: TGTGCCAGCAGCCAAAACCCGGACAGTGAGTATAATTCACCCCTCCACTTT.

The chain uses TRBV6-1 and TRBJ2-7; 9 nucleotides line up with TRBD2. The V gene's germline CDR1 is MNHNS and CDR2 SASEGT. V lost 6 bases to trimming and J lost 5 bases; unmatched junction nucleotides: 17. CDR3 length: 17 residues. The CDR3 DNA sequence: TGTGCCAGCAGGGAATCCCCCTTCCTAGCGGGATACCACGAGCAGTACTTC. It is translated as CASRESPFLAGYHEQYF.

On this clone itself: The junction shows a germline mismatch at one end, possibly a read error. The chain joins TRBV10-3 to TRBJ1-5; 7 nucleotides match TRBD1. CDR3 length: 17 amino acids. Per germline, CDR1 ENHRY and CDR2 SYGVKD. The CDR3 loop is CTISESRGRIGNQPQHF. CDR3 coding DNA: TGTACCATCAGTGAGTCAAGGGGGCGAATTGGCAATCAGCCCCAGCATTTT.

CDR3: CASTHLTYQPQHF. The DNA for the CDR3 is TGTGCCAGCACCCACCTAACTTATCAGCCCCAGCATTTT. V gene TRBV6-1 combines with J gene TRBJ1-5; no firm D call. The CDR3 spans 13 residues. The V end lost 7 bases, the J end lost 5 bases, and 12 bases lay between the germline ends. CDR1 and CDR2 (germline): MNHNS, SASEGT.

The genes are TRBV7-8 and TRBJ2-1; 14 nucleotides match TRBD2. Trimming cost V 4 bases and J 6 bases; bases outside gene matches: 5. CDR3 length equals 16 residues. Per germline, CDR1 SGHVS and CDR2 FQNEAQ. This chain's CDR3 is CASSSGTSGSRNEQFF. DNA of the CDR3: TGTGCCAGCAGCTCCGGGACTAGCGGGAGTCGCAATGAGCAGTTCTTC. Full variable domain (remainder filled in from reference TRBV7-8 and TRBJ2-1): GAGVSQSPRYKVAKRGQDVALRCDPISGHVSLFWYQQALGQGPEFLTYFQNEAQLDKSGLPSDRFFAERPEGSVSTLKIQRTQQEDSAVYLCASSSGTSGSRNEQFFGPGTRLTVL.

This chain links TRBV15 with TRBJ1-4; D perhaps matches TRBD1 (5 bases). The CDR3 loop spans 16 amino acids. Germline loops: CDR1 LNHNV, CDR2 YYDKDF (reference sequence). Trimming removed 0 bases from V and 4 bases from J, with 12 bases in between. CDR3 nucleotide sequence: TGTGCCACCAGCAGAGATCGGGCCAGGGTTAATGAAAAACTGTTTTTT. Translated, it gives CATSRDRARVNEKLFF.

The V gene is TRBV19, the J gene TRBJ2-1; D unresolved. Germline V gene sequence: CDR1 LNHDA, CDR2 SQIVND (reference sequence). Trimming removed 1 base from V and 6 bases from J, with 4 bases in between. The CDR3 spans 12 residues. The CDR3 reads CASSIAGNEQFF. The CDR3 DNA sequence: TGTGCCAGTAGTATAGCAGGCAATGAGCAGTTCTTC. Variable domain in full (rest from reference TRBV19 and TRBJ2-1): DGGITQSPKYLFRKEGQNVTLSCEQNLNHDAMYWYRQDPGQGLRLIYYSQIVNDFQKGDIAEGYSVSREKKESFPLTVTSAQKNPTAFYLCASSIAGNEQFFGPGTRLTVL.